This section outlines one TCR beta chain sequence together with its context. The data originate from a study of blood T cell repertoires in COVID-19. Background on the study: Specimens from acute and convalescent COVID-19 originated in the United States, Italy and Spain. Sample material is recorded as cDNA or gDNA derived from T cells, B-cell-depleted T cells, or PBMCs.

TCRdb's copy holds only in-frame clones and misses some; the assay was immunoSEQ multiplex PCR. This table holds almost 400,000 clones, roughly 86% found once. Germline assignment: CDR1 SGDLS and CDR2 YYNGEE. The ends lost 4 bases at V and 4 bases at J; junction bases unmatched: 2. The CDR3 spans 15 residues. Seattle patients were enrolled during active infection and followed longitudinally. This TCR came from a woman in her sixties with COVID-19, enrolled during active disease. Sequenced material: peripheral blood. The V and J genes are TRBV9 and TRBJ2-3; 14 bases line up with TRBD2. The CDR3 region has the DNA TGTGCCAGCAGCCTGACTAGCGGGGGGGCAGATACGCAGTATTTT. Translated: CASSLTSGGADTQYF.